This T cell receptor beta chain was captured by sequencing in a study of shared clonotypes between healthy human individuals. Looked up from germline, CDR1 is GTSNPN and CDR2 is SVGIG (reference sequence). The CDR3 is made up of 12 amino acids. Deletions cut 3 bases from V and 6 bases from J, with 11 bases between. Here immunoSEQ multiplex PCR was the method, and the copy in TCRdb shows in-frame clones only, minus some. The sample contains 2 million to 2.5 million clones, nearly 97% of which appear only once. This clone was observed a few times. This chain uses TRBV30 with TRBJ1-2; D is perhaps TRBD1 (5 bases). The TCR was taken from a man in his late teens or twenties in good health. The sequencing sample was made of naive CD4+ T cells sorted from blood. The subset was: CD45RA+ positively selected. CDR3 sequence reads: CAWSGGYHGYTF. The DNA for the CDR3 is TGTGCCTGGAGCGGGGGATATCATGGCTACACCTTC.